The 24 T cell receptor beta chains below all came from one sample that was sequenced in a study of cytomegalovirus exposure and HLA in healthy donors. The PCR used 60 Vbeta and 13 Jbeta primers. TCRdb keeps only in-frame clones here, not all; method: immunoSEQ multiplex PCR. Here the sample table reports around 88,000 clones. Sequenced material: PBMCs. These receptors were obtained from a girl aged 10-17 years in good health and CMV-seropositive.

The genes are TRBV6-5 and TRBJ2-6; 8 nucleotides line up with TRBD1. This CDR3 is 14 amino acids long. The V gene's germline CDR1 is MNHEY and CDR2 SVGAGI. The V gene end was trimmed by 6 bases and the J gene end by 5 bases; junction bases not matched to a gene: 3. The CDR3, as DNA: TGTGCCAGCAGCCAGGGGGCCTGGGCCAACGTCCTGACTTTC. Translating gives CASSQGAWANVLTF.

Details on this clone: The same CDR3 can be traced to other DNA sequences in this sample. The V and J genes are TRBV5-5 and TRBJ2-7; 7 bases align to TRBD1. Germline values: CDR1 SGHKS, CDR2 YYEKEE (reference sequence). V shed 0 bases and J 1 base; nucleotides not matched to a gene: 4. The CDR3 is 15 amino acids. The CDR3: CASSLGQGVSYEQYF. The CDR3 nucleotides are TGTGCCAGCAGCTTGGGGCAGGGGGTATCCTACGAGCAGTACTTC.

V gene TRBV4-3 combines with J gene TRBJ2-7, with 8 bases matching TRBD1. With V trimmed by 0 bases and J by 4 bases, 8 bases remained unmatched. CDR3 length equals 16 residues. Germline CDR1 and CDR2: LGHNA and YSLEER. The CDR3 sequence is CASSQDGTGGRYEQYF. CDR3 in DNA: TGCGCCAGCAGCCAAGATGGGACAGGAGGGAGATACGAGCAGTACTTC.

The chain links TRBV18 to TRBJ2-5; 8 nucleotides agree with TRBD2. From germline, CDR1 is KGHSH and CDR2 LQKENI. After removal of 1 base from V and 0 bases from J, the junction contained 4 bases not matched to a gene. There are 16 residues in the CDR3. CDR3 in DNA: TGTGCCAGCTCACCACAGGGCGGGGGGCACCAAGAGACCCAGTACTTC. This gives the protein CASSPQGGGHQETQYF. The complete variable domain, with remaining parts taken from reference TRBV18 and TRBJ2-5, reads NAGVMQNPRHLVRRRGQEARLRCSPMKGHSHVYWYRQLPEEGLKFMVYLQKENIIDESGMPKERFSAEFPKEGPSILRIQQVVRGDSAAYFCASSPQGGGHQETQYFGPGTRLLVL.

About this clone itself: The junction shows a germline mismatch at one end, possibly a read error. This sample includes further DNA sequences coding for the same CDR3. The chain is built from TRBV6-5 and TRBJ1-6; perhaps TRBD1 as D (5 bases). The germline gives CDR1 MNHEY, CDR2 SVGAGI. CDR3 length equals 16 residues. The CDR3 DNA follows: TGTGCCAGCAGTTACTCAGGGGCAGAGATAAATTCACCCCTACACTTT. Its protein product is CASSYSGAEINSPLHF.

The chain is built from TRBV23-1 and TRBJ1-3; TRBD1 aligns across 12 bases. TRBV23-1 has ORF status, its function being uncertain. CDR3 size: 18 residues. After removal of 2 bases from V and 2 bases from J, the junction contained 7 bases not matched to a gene. The CDR3 nucleotides are TGCGCCAGCAGTCAAAGGCGGGGACAGGGGGCTACTGGAAACACCATATATTTT. Protein sequence: CASSQRRGQGATGNTIYF.

This chain connects TRBV28 to TRBJ2-3; D not resolved. CDR1 MDHEN and CDR2 SYDVKM come from the germline V gene. V gave up 6 bases and J gave up 1 base, with 14 bases separating them. CDR3 length: 15 amino acids. Written as DNA, the CDR3 is TGTGCCAGCAGCCAGGCCCCTATTGGCACAGATACGCAGTATTTT. It specifies CASSQAPIGTDTQYF.

The rearrangement links TRBV6-1 to TRBJ2-3; D is possibly TRBD2 (5 bases). The CDR3 spans 20 residues. Germline V CDR1 and CDR2: MNHNS, SASEGT. V dropped 2 bases and J dropped 1 base, with 25 bases sitting between them. This chain's CDR3 is CASSERRRGFWVAGTDTQYF. CDR3 sequence (DNA): TGTGCCAGCAGTGAACGGCGTCGGGGTTTTTGGGTCGCGGGCACAGATACGCAGTATTTT.

CDR3 coding DNA: TGTGCCAGCAGCTTACAAGCGGATTCCTACAATGAGCAGTTCTTC. Translating gives CASSLQADSYNEQFF. The chain uses TRBV9 and TRBJ2-1; tentatively, D is TRBD2 (5 bases). CDR1 and CDR2 from the germline V gene are SGDLS and YYNGEE. V shed 4 bases and J shed 1 base, with 12 bases lying between them. This CDR3 has 15 amino acids. The full variable domain, its missing parts supplied by reference TRBV9 and TRBJ2-1, is DSGVTQTPKHLITATGQRVTLRCSPRSGDLSVYWYQQSLDQGLQFLIQYYNGEERAKGNILERFSAQQFPDLHSELNLSSLELGDSALYFCASSLQADSYNEQFFGPGTRLTVL.

This chain joins TRBV19 and TRBJ1-1; 7 nucleotides agree with TRBD1. Per the germline V gene, CDR1 is LNHDA and CDR2 is SQIVND (reference sequence). CDR3 length: 14 amino acids. With 7 bases clipped from V and 2 bases from J, the junction kept 7 bases outside the gene matches. The CDR3 DNA is TGTGCCAGTACCCCCCGACAGGGAAACACTGAAGCTTTCTTT. Translated: CASTPRQGNTEAFF.

This chain links TRBV9 with TRBJ2-6; 7 positions match TRBD1. CDR3 length: 17 residues. Germline trimming cut 4 bases from V and 0 bases from J; bases unmatched to any gene: 7. Germline-derived CDR1 and CDR2 are SGDLS and YYNGEE. This chain's CDR3 is CASSPWGTVSGANVLTF. CDR3 DNA sequence: TGTGCCAGCAGCCCGTGGGGGACAGTCTCTGGGGCCAACGTCCTGACTTTC.

The gene calls are TRBV6-5 and TRBJ1-3; D is uncertain. Germline V gene lookup returns CDR1 MNHEY and CDR2 SVGAGI. The CDR3 contains 11 residues. V lost 7 bases and J 4 bases, leaving 5 bases between the germline ends. The CDR3 here is CASIFGNTIYF. CDR3 bases: TGTGCCAGCATATTCGGAAACACCATATATTTT.

A note on this clone: The junction does not match germline at one end; this may be a read error. The chain joins TRBV5-1 to TRBJ1-6; D gene ambiguous. The CDR3 totals 14 residues. Per the germline V gene, CDR1 is SGHRS and CDR2 is YFSETQ. The CDR3 sequence is CASSLEQPTSHLHF. In DNA, the CDR3 is TGCGCCAGCAGCTTGGAACAGCCTACGTCACACCTCCACTTT.

V is TRBV19 and J is TRBJ1-5, with D maybe TRBD1 (6 bases). CDR3 size: 16 residues. The V and J ends lost 6 bases and 3 bases respectively, with 18 bases between them. Germline values: CDR1 LNHDA, CDR2 SQIVND (reference sequence). CDR3 region: CASRPRVGGDNQPQHF. The CDR3 DNA reads TGTGCCAGTAGGCCACGAGTAGGGGGGGACAATCAGCCCCAGCATTTT.

This sequence joins TRBV19 and TRBJ1-2; D perhaps matches TRBD1 (6 bases). With 5 bases removed from V and 6 bases from J, the gap between germline ends came to 13 bases. Germline-derived CDR1 and CDR2 are LNHDA and SQIVND (reference sequence). The CDR3 spans 13 residues. As DNA, the CDR3 is TGTGCCAGTAGTGTTTGGACAGCGGATGGCTACACCTTC. It encodes CASSVWTADGYTF.

The V call is TRBV29-1, the J call TRBJ1-1; D is possibly TRBD1 (6 bases). This CDR3 is built from 15 residues. The germline CDR1 and CDR2 sequences are SQVTM and ANQGSEA. V shed 4 bases and J shed 1 base, with 16 bases lying between them. The CDR3 DNA reads TGCAGCGTTGGGAGCGGGACACCGACGAACACTGAAGCTTTCTTT. As protein: CSVGSGTPTNTEAFF.

The chain is built from TRBV12-5 and TRBJ2-5; perhaps TRBD2 as D (5 bases). Germline V gene sequence: CDR1 LGHNT, CDR2 FRNRAP. CDR3 length equals 14 residues. The V end was cut by 0 bases, the J end by 2 bases, with 7 bases between. CDR3 nucleotides: TGTGCTAGTGGTTTGGTCCGGGGACAAGAGACCCAGTACTTC. Protein sequence: CASGLVRGQETQYF. Full variable domain (outside the CDR3, taken from reference TRBV12-5 and TRBJ2-5): DARVTQTPRHKVTEMGQEVTMRCQPILGHNTVFWYRQTMMQGLELLAYFRNRAPLDDSGMPKDRFSAEMPDATLATLKIQPSEPRDSAVYFCASGLVRGQETQYFGPGTRLLVL.

The chain combines TRBV19 with TRBJ1-5; 8 bases fit TRBD1. The junction had 9 bases not matched to a gene; V was cut back by 5 bases and J by 6 bases. Per germline, CDR1 LNHDA and CDR2 SQIVND (reference sequence). The CDR3 has 15 amino acids. The chain's CDR3 is CASSEVGQDVQPQHF. The CDR3 nucleotides read TGTGCCAGTAGTGAAGTGGGACAGGATGTTCAGCCCCAGCATTTT.

Details on this clone: One end of the junction is discordant with germline, which a read error may explain. The chain uses TRBV5-1 and TRBJ2-1; the D gene is possibly TRBD2 (5 bases). This CDR3 is 15 amino acids long. Germline V gene sequence: CDR1 SGHRS, CDR2 YFSETQ. CDR3 DNA: TGCGCCAGCAGCTTGGCCTCGGGAAACTACGATGAGCAGTTCTTC. It specifies CASSLASGNYDEQFF.

The chain joins TRBV9 to TRBJ1-6; 8 nucleotides align to TRBD1. The germline V gene encodes CDR1 SGDLS and CDR2 YYNGEE. The CDR3 is 16 residues long. Germline trimming cut 2 bases from V and 11 bases from J; bases unmatched to any gene: 12. The CDR3 spells CASSVLGQVHLAPLHF. Written as DNA, the CDR3 is TGTGCCAGCAGCGTTCTGGGACAGGTCCATTTGGCACCCCTCCACTTT.

The chain employs TRBV18 and TRBJ1-4; 7 bases match TRBD1. Germline V gene sequence: CDR1 KGHSH, CDR2 LQKENI. CDR3 length: 15 residues. The trim removed 4 bases at V and 7 bases at J, leaving 9 bases unmatched. The CDR3 region has the DNA TGTGCCAGCTCACGTTCTGACAGGGTGGGTGAAAAACTGTTTTTT. Encoded protein: CASSRSDRVGEKLFF.

The chain recombines TRBV11-3 with TRBJ2-2; 10 nucleotides match TRBD1. The germline V gene encodes CDR1 SGHNT and CDR2 YENEEA. This CDR3 has 15 amino acids. The V and J ends lost 5 bases and 6 bases, in that order; junction bases with no gene match: 6. CDR3 residues: CASSPGQGVPGELFF. DNA of the CDR3: TGTGCCAGCAGCCCAGGACAGGGGGTCCCCGGGGAGCTGTTTTTT.

The chain is built from TRBV9 and TRBJ2-3, with 10 bases identical to TRBD1. CDR3 length: 19 amino acids. Germline CDR1 reads SGDLS; CDR2 reads YYNGEE. Trimming at V came to 2 bases and at J to 2 bases, leaving 14 bases not matched to a gene. CDR3 loop: CASSVGQGRIFPFTDTQYF. The CDR3 bases are TGTGCCAGCAGCGTGGGACAGGGGAGAATCTTCCCCTTCACAGATACGCAGTATTTT.

The chain links TRBV5-1 to TRBJ2-5; no firm D call. The CDR3 length is 13 residues. The germline CDR1 and CDR2 sequences are SGHRS and YFSETQ. V was cut by 0 bases and J by 5 bases, with 8 bases left in between. CDR3 DNA: TGCGCCAGCAGCTTGGCATTTGAGGAGACCCAGTACTTC. Translated, it gives CASSLAFEETQYF.